This T cell receptor beta chain was profiled in a study of CD8+CD57+ T cells in acquired aplastic anemia (dated by TCRdb to 2016 to 2018). In the study overall: On average, sorted CD4+ and CD8+ cells yielded about 3 ug of extracted DNA, with a range of about 0.18 to 30 ug. CD8+CD57+ expansion was defined as frequency above the mean frequency observed in healthy subjects.

On the study overall, not on this receptor specifically: Although roughly 29 CD8+ CDR3 sequences were shared by patients and controls, these sequences appeared highly expressed in patients and within the immunodominant clones of patients. CD8+ Simpson's diversity did not differ significantly between patients and healthy controls (P=0.060).

Genomic DNA was used as template for profiling of TCR beta VDJ combinations and CDR3 sequences. TCR repertoire sequencing was run on an Illumina HiSeq 2000. Per the authors' processing: TRBV/TRBJ rearrangement plots, CDR3 size and DJ length profiles, and Simpson's diversity index were used to evaluate the repertoires. The most abundant DNA sequence in the deep sequencing data was defined as the immunodominant clone. CDR3 amino acid sequences were screened for sharing across subjects and were compared with published repertoires and the VDJdb database. Through fastp at Q25 and MiXCR, TCRdb rebuilt clones from the public reads, retaining in-frame beta chains. Each CDR3 protein appears once, grouped with its most common genes and DNA. The V and J calls follow TCRdb's processing rather than the paper's. For this sample there are about 200,000 distinct CDR3 sequences; less than 60% appear just once. The top ten constitute nearly 20% of the sample.

As for this clonotype: Its specific antigen is unknown. No base-level quality is on record; no much larger clone is a single base apart.

Patients chosen for sequencing had shown expansion of CD8+CD57+ cells by flow cytometry. Every patient had severe acquired aplastic anemia, diagnosed using the International Study of Aplastic Anemia and Agranulocytosis and Camitta criteria. Patients had received no therapy at the time of blood sampling. In the study, sorted CD4+ and CD8+ blood T cells from patients with severe aplastic anemia and from healthy subjects underwent deep sequencing of TCR repertoires. Patients were enrolled under clinicaltrials.gov protocols 00001620, 01623167, 00001397, 00071045, 00081523 and 00961064 in the USA. Ficoll-Paque density gradient centrifugation was used to isolate peripheral blood mononuclear cells. Before DNA was extracted, CD4+ and CD8+ T cells were sorted using either FACS or magnetic beads. From cysteine to phenylalanine, the CDR3 is 16 amino acids long. Solely the CDR3 DNA is kept, with 48 bases framed from the first base. CDR1 and CDR2 are read off the germline V gene (reference sequence) as LNHDA and SQIVND. Trimming costs V 6 bases and J 2 bases, and their ends lie 16 bases apart.

The sequence came from a human donor with aplastic anemia. The rearrangement joined TRBV19 to TRBJ2-2, and perhaps TRBD2 as D gene, on 5 matching bases. The specimen was sorted CD4+, CD8+, or CD8+CD57+ T cells (not recorded which) from PBMCs. The DNA reads TGTGCCAGTAGGTACCAGGAGGCGGTCAACACCGGGGAGCTGTTTTTT. Translated, it reads CASRYQEAVNTGELFF.